The 22 T cell receptor beta chains in this list originate from one sample, sequenced in a study of vaccination effects on CD4 cells after COVID-19. CD4+ T cells specific for antigen were expanded with viral peptide pools by the ViraFEST assay before sequencing. Following culture for ten to eleven days, CD4+ T cells were isolated. PCR-confirmed SARS-CoV-2 infection occurred in the person between March and December 2020. Sequenced by immunoSEQ multiplex PCR; TCRdb stores in-frame clones only, minus some. This table has around 30,000 clones, about 77% appearing once. Their recognized antigens are unknown. This specimen consisted of CD4+ T cells from PBMCs cultured with HCoV-NL63 spike peptides, obtained before COVID-19 vaccination. The origin of the receptors is a human donor who had a prior SARS-CoV-2 infection.

CDR3 DNA: TGTGCCAGCAGCGTACAGGGCGGGGATGAAAAACTGTTTTTT. It encodes CASSVQGGDEKLFF. The chain links TRBV9 to TRBJ1-4; possibly TRBD1 for D (5 bases). CDR3 length: 14 amino acids. The V end lost 1 base, the J end lost 6 bases, and 10 bases lay between the germline ends. Germline CDR1 SGDLS, CDR2 YYNGEE.

The CDR3 reads CASKRPLSFDTQYF. CDR3 sequence (DNA): TGTGCCAGCAAACGGCCGTTAAGTTTTGATACGCAGTATTTT. The chain recombines TRBV6-5 with TRBJ2-3, with D uncertain. Germline CDR1 and CDR2: MNHEY and SVGAGI. V dropped 7 bases and J dropped 6 bases, with 17 bases sitting between them. The CDR3 sequence is 14 residues long.

Concerning this clone: In the same sample, other DNA sequences code for this CDR3. The chain employs TRBV5-4 and TRBJ2-3; the match to TRBD2 covers 9 bases. The junction had 4 bases not matched to a gene; V was cut back by 0 bases and J by 2 bases. The CDR3 consists of 16 residues. Germline CDR1 is SGHNT and CDR2 is YYREEE (reference sequence). Here the CDR3 reads CASSLGLAGSTDTQYF. The CDR3 DNA is TGTGCCAGCAGCTTGGGCCTAGCGGGGTCCACAGATACGCAGTATTTT.

This rearrangement joins TRBV6-5 to TRBJ2-7; 13 bases are shared with TRBD2. The CDR3 loop spans 15 amino acids. V was clipped by 5 bases and J by 2 bases; unmatched bases: 3. Per germline, CDR1 MNHEY and CDR2 SVGAGI. DNA of the CDR3: TGTGCCAGCAGTAGAACTAGCGGGGGGGCCTACGAGCAGTACTTC. Its translation: CASSRTSGGAYEQYF.

The J gene is TRBJ2-7, the V gene TRBV2, with 9 bases aligning to TRBD1. The length of the CDR3 is 14 residues. Germline values: CDR1 SNHLY, CDR2 FYNNEI. J gave up 1 base and V 7 bases, and 5 bases lay outside the gene matches. The chain's CDR3 is CASIRDRVSYEQYF. CDR3 nucleotides: TGTGCCAGCATCCGGGACAGGGTGTCCTACGAGCAGTACTTC.

The rearrangement uses TRBV2 and TRBJ2-5; D is perhaps TRBD2 (5 bases). V was shortened by 2 bases and J by 1 base, with 8 bases between the two germline ends. Per the germline V gene, CDR1 is SNHLY and CDR2 is FYNNEI. The CDR3 spans 14 residues. This chain's CDR3 is CASSETRGQETQYF. The CDR3 DNA is TGTGCCAGCAGTGAAACCCGGGGCCAAGAGACCCAGTACTTC.

The chain employs TRBV18 and TRBJ1-2; 8 bases align to TRBD1. The CDR3 is made up of 15 amino acids. V gave up 3 bases and J gave up 0 bases; unmatched junction bases: 3. The germline CDR1 and CDR2 sequences are KGHSH and LQKENI. This CDR3 is CASSPDRGANYGYTF. CDR3 in DNA: TGTGCCAGCTCACCCGACAGGGGAGCTAACTATGGCTACACCTTC.

The V and J genes are TRBV13 and TRBJ2-1; D remains ambiguous. CDR1 is PRHDT, CDR2 FYEKMQ, per germline (reference sequence). Trimming removed 7 bases from V and 2 bases from J, with 27 bases in between. The CDR3 runs 19 residues. The chain's CDR3 is CASTRWVTILEGAYNEQFF. The CDR3 DNA reads as TGTGCCAGCACACGGTGGGTTACAATTCTCGAAGGCGCCTACAATGAGCAGTTCTTC.

The V call is TRBV30, the J call TRBJ2-3; D gene unclear. V gave up 0 bases and J gave up 4 bases, with 8 bases separating them. This CDR3 comprises 13 residues. Germline-derived CDR1 and CDR2 are GTSNPN and SVGIG (reference sequence). Here the CDR3 DNA reads TGTGCCTGGAGTGTACGAGTTGCAGATACGCAGTATTTT. It yields the protein CAWSVRVADTQYF.

The CDR3 loop reads CASSPRTGAREQYF. CDR3 DNA: TGTGCCAGCAGCCCGAGGACAGGGGCGAGGGAGCAGTACTTC. This chain uses TRBV11-3 with TRBJ2-7, with 9 nucleotides matching TRBD1. This CDR3 has 14 residues. The V segment lost 5 bases and the J segment 7 bases; nucleotides outside the gene matches: 9. CDR1 is SGHNT and CDR2 is YENEEA in the germline V gene.

The sample holds a few counts of this clone. The V call is TRBV4-2, the J call TRBJ1-2; D is unclear. Germline V gene sequence: CDR1 LGHNA, CDR2 YNFKEQ. The CDR3 has 15 residues. V lost 0 bases, J lost 7 bases, and 15 bases lay in between. The CDR3 coding sequence is TGTGCCAGCAGCCAAGATGTGGGTGGCATAGGTGGCTACACCTTC. It specifies CASSQDVGGIGGYTF.

The V call is TRBV5-1, the J call TRBJ2-3; D is undetermined. The ends were cut back, 2 bases at V and 4 bases at J, with 11 bases in the middle. Germline loops: CDR1 SGHRS, CDR2 YFSETQ. CDR3 length: 14 amino acids. The CDR3: CASSFRPEPDTQYF. The CDR3 DNA reads TGCGCCAGCAGCTTCCGACCAGAACCAGATACGCAGTATTTT. Full variable domain (outside the CDR3, taken from reference TRBV5-1 and TRBJ2-3): KAGVTQTPRYLIKTRGQQVTLSCSPISGHRSVSWYQQTPGQGLQFLFEYFSETQRNKGNFPGRFSGRQFSNSRSEMNVSTLELGDSALYLCASSFRPEPDTQYFGPGTRLTVL.

This CDR3 is CATSRERHYGYTF. CDR3 bases: TGTGCCACCAGCAGAGAGCGTCACTATGGCTACACCTTC. The rearrangement joins TRBV15 to TRBJ1-2; D gene uncertain. Deletions cut 0 bases from V and 3 bases from J, with 5 bases between. The CDR3 has 13 residues. From germline, CDR1 is LNHNV and CDR2 YYDKDF (reference sequence).

This clone was observed a few times. The chain employs TRBV9 and TRBJ1-2, with D perhaps matching TRBD1 (5 bases). The CDR3 is 14 amino acids. Germline CDR1 SGDLS, CDR2 YYNGEE. V was cut by 3 bases and J by 6 bases, with 15 bases left in between. The CDR3 sequence is CASSAQPGGHGYTF. In nucleotides, the CDR3 is TGTGCCAGCAGCGCCCAGCCCGGGGGACATGGCTACACCTTC.

This clone was seen a single time. This chain uses TRBV21-1 with TRBJ1-5. TRBV21-1 is classified as a pseudogene. This CDR3 is built from 16 residues. The CDR3 DNA sequence: TGTGCCAGCGGGGGATCAGGGCGCGGACTAAATCAGCCCCAGCATTTT. Amino acids: CASGGSGRGLNQPQHF.

This sequence joins TRBV11-3 and TRBJ2-1, with 10 bases that match TRBD1. Germline V gene data show CDR1 as SGHNT and CDR2 as YENEEA. Trimming at V came to 5 bases and at J to 4 bases, leaving 5 bases not matched to a gene. The CDR3 totals 15 residues. The CDR3 here is CASSPGQGSYNEQFF. In DNA form, the CDR3 reads TGTGCCAGCAGCCCGGGACAGGGGTCGTACAATGAGCAGTTCTTC.

This clone appeared a few times. V usage is TRBV30 and J usage is TRBJ2-7; TRBD2 is a possible D gene (5 bases). CDR1 and CDR2 from the germline V gene are GTSNPN and SVGIG (reference sequence). The V gene lost 4 bases and the J gene lost 7 bases, with 11 bases spanning the gap. This CDR3 contains 11 residues. This CDR3 is CAWNTLAEQYF. CDR3 bases: TGTGCCTGGAACACGTTAGCGGAGCAGTACTTC.

The rearrangement joins TRBV5-1 to TRBJ2-1; 10 nucleotides agree with TRBD2. The CDR3 extends over 14 amino acids. Trimming removed 4 bases from V and 5 bases from J; junction bases left unmatched: 3. From germline, CDR1 is SGHRS and CDR2 YFSETQ. As DNA, the CDR3 is TGCGCCAGCAGCGCAACTAGCGGGAACAATGAGCAGTTCTTC. This codes for CASSATSGNNEQFF. The whole variable domain, filled in from reference TRBV5-1 and TRBJ2-1, reads KAGVTQTPRYLIKTRGQQVTLSCSPISGHRSVSWYQQTPGQGLQFLFEYFSETQRNKGNFPGRFSGRQFSNSRSEMNVSTLELGDSALYLCASSATSGNNEQFFGPGTRLTVL.

V is TRBV3-1 (or the pseudogene TRBV3-2) and J is TRBJ2-3; 9 nucleotides agree with TRBD1. The CDR3 totals 14 residues. Germline trimming cut 4 bases from V and 5 bases from J; bases unmatched to any gene: 4. CDR1 is LGHDT and CDR2 is YNNKEL in the germline V gene (reference sequence). CDR3 protein: CASSRTGGRDTQYF. CDR3 coding DNA: TGTGCCAGCAGCCGAACAGGGGGCAGAGATACGCAGTATTTT.

The chain joins TRBV5-1 to TRBJ1-6, with D possibly being TRBD1 (5 bases). The length of the CDR3 is 15 residues. Germline V gives CDR1 SGHRS, CDR2 YFSETQ. Trimming stripped 1 base from V and 10 bases from J, with 15 bases between. The CDR3 reads CASSLRAGLGSPLHF. The CDR3 bases are TGCGCCAGCAGCTTGAGGGCGGGGCTCGGGTCACCCCTCCACTTT.

In this sample, this clone turned up a few times. DNA of the CDR3: TGTGCCAGCAGCTTCCCCCTGGCAGGGGGGTTGGGGAACACTGAAGCTTTCTTT. Protein sequence: CASSFPLAGGLGNTEAFF. The gene calls are TRBV7-9 and TRBJ1-1; 7 bases line up with TRBD1. Germline lookup yields CDR1 SEHNR and CDR2 FQNEAQ (reference sequence). J gave up 1 base and V 3 bases, and 14 bases lay outside the gene matches. There are 18 residues in the CDR3.

The rearrangement links TRBV4-2 to TRBJ2-3; D unresolved. This CDR3 region has 14 residues. Between the trimmed V and J ends, which lost 0 bases and 0 bases, there was a span of 4 bases. Germline values: CDR1 LGHNA, CDR2 YNFKEQ. The CDR3 loop reads CASSQDHSTDTQYF. The CDR3 bases are TGTGCCAGCAGCCAAGATCACAGCACAGATACGCAGTATTTT.